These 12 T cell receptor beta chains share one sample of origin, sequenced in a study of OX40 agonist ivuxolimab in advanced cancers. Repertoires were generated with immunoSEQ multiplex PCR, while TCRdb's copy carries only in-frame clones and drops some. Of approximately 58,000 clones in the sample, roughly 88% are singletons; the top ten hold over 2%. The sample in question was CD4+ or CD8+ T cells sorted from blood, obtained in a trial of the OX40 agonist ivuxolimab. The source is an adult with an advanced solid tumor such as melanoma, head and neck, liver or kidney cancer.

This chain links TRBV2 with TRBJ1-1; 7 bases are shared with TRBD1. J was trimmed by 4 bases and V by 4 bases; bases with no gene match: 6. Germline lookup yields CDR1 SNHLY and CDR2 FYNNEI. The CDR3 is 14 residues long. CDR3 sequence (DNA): TGTGCCAGCAGTGTAGAGGGGGCGATCACTGAAGCTTTCTTT. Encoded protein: CASSVEGAITEAFF. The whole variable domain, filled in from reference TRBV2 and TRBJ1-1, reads EPEVTQTPSHQVTQMGQEVILRCVPISNHLYFYWYRQILGQKVEFLVSFYNNEISEKSEIFDDQFSVERPDGSNFTLKIRSTKLEDSAMYFCASSVEGAITEAFFGQGTRLTVV.

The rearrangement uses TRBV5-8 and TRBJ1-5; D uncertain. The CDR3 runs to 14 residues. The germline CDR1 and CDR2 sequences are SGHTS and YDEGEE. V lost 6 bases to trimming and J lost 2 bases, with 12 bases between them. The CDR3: CASNPMGGNQPQHF. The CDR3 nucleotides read TGTGCCAGCAACCCAATGGGAGGCAATCAGCCCCAGCATTTT.

The CDR3 spells CASSQLPGGYEKLFF. The DNA for the CDR3 is TGCGCCAGCAGCCAACTACCAGGGGGGTATGAAAAACTGTTTTTT. J is TRBJ1-4 and V is TRBV4-1; 7 bases align to TRBD1. The CDR3 is 15 amino acids. Germline V gene data show CDR1 as MGHRA and CDR2 as YSYEKL. Trimming removed 2 bases from V and 6 bases from J; junction bases left unmatched: 6.

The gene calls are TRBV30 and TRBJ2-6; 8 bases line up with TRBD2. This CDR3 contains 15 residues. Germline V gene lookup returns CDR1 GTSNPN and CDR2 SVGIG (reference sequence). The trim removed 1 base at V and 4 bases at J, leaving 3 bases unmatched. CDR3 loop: CAWSAGGAGANVLTF. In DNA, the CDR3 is TGTGCCTGGAGTGCGGGGGGGGCCGGGGCCAACGTCCTGACTTTC.

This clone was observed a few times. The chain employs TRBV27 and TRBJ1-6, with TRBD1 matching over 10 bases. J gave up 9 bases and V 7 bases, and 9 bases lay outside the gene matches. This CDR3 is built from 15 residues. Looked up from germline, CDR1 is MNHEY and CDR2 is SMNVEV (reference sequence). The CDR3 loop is CASTVDRGRGSPLHF. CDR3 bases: TGTGCCAGCACCGTAGACAGGGGGCGCGGTTCACCCCTCCACTTT.

This chain's CDR3 is CASSLGDSGNTIYF. CDR3 DNA sequence: TGTGCCAGCAGCTTAGGGGACTCTGGAAACACCATATATTTT. The chain employs TRBV7-8 and TRBJ1-3; D is undetermined. The CDR3 runs to 14 residues. V was clipped by 1 base and J by 0 bases, with 4 bases between them. CDR1 and CDR2 from the germline V gene are SGHVS and FQNEAQ.

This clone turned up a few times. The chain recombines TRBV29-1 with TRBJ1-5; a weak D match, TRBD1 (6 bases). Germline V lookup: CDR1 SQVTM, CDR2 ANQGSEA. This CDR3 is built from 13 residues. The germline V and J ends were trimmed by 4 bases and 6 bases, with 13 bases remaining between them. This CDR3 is CSVAPGVRQPQHF. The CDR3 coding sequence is TGCAGCGTTGCCCCAGGGGTGCGTCAGCCCCAGCATTTT. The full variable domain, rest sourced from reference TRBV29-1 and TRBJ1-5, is SAVISQKPSRDICQRGTSLTIQCQVDSQVTMMFWYRQQPGQSLTLIATANQGSEATYESGFVIDKFPISRPNLTFSTLTVSNMSPEDSSIYLCSVAPGVRQPQHFGDGTRLSIL.

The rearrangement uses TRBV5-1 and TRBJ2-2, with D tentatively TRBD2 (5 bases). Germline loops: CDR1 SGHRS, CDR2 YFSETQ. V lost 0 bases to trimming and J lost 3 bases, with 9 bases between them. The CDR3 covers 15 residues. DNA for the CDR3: TGCGCCAGCAGCTTGGCCCCGGAGGACACCGGGGAGCTGTTTTTT. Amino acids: CASSLAPEDTGELFF.

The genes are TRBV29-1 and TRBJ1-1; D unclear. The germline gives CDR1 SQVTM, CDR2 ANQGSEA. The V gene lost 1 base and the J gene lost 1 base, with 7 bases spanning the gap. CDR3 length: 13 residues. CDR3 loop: CSVEVVENTEAFF. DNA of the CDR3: TGCAGCGTTGAAGTGGTAGAGAACACTGAAGCTTTCTTT.

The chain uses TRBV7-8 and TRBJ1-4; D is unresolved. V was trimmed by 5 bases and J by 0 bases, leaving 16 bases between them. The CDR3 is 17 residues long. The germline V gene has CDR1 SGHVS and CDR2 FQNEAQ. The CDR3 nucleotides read TGTGCCAGCAGCCCGTACCGTGGTCCGACAACTAATGAAAAACTGTTTTTT. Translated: CASSPYRGPTTNEKLFF.

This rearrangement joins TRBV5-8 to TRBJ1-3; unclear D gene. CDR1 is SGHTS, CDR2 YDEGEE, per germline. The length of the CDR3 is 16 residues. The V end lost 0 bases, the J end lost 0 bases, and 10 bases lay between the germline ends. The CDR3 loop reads CASSLGGASSGNTIYF. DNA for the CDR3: TGTGCCAGCAGCTTGGGGGGTGCGAGCTCTGGAAACACCATATATTTT.

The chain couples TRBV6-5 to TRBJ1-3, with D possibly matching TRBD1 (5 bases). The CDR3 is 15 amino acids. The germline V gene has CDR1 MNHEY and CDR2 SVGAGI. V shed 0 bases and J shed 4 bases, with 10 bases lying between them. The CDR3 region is CASSYSFTGGNTIYF. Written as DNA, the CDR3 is TGTGCCAGCAGTTACTCGTTCACAGGCGGAAACACCATATATTTT.